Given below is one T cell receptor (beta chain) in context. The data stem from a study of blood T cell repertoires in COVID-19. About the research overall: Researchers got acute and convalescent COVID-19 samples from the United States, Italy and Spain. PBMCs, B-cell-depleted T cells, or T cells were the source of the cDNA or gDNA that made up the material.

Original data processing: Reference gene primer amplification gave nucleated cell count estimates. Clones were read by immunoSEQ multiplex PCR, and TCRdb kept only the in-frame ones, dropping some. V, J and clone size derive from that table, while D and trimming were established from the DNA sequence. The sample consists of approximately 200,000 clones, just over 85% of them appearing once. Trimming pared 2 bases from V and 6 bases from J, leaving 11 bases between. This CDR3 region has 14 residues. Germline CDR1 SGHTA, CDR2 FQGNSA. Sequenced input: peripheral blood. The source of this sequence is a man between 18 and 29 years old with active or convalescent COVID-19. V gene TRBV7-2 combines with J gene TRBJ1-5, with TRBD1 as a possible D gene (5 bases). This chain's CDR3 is CASSLTGTAQPQHF. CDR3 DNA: TGTGCCAGCAGCTTAACCGGGACTGCTCAGCCCCAGCATTTT. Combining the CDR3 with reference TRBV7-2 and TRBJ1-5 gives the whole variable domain GAGVSQSPSNKVTEKGKDVELRCDPISGHTALYWYRQSLGQGLEFLIYFQGNSAPDKSGLPSDRFSAERTGGSVSTLTIQRTQQEDSAVYLCASSLTGTAQPQHFGDGTRLSIL.